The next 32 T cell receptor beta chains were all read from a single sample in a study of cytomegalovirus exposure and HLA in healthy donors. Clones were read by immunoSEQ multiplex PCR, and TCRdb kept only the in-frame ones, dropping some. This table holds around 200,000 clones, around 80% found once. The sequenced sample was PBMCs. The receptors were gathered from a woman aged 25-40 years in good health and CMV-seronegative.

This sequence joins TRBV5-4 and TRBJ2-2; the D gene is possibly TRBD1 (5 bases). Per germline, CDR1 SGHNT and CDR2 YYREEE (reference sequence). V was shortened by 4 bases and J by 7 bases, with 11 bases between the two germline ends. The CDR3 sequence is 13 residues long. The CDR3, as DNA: TGTGCCAGCAGCACCCTGCAGGGCGGGGAGCTGTTTTTT. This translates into CASSTLQGGELFF.

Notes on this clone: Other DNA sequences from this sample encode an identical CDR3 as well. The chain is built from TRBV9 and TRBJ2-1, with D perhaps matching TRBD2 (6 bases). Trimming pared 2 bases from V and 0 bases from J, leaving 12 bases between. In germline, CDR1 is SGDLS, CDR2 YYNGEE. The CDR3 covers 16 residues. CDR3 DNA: TGTGCCAGCAGCGTGTCCGGAGGGGCCTCCTACAATGAGCAGTTCTTC. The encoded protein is CASSVSGGASYNEQFF.

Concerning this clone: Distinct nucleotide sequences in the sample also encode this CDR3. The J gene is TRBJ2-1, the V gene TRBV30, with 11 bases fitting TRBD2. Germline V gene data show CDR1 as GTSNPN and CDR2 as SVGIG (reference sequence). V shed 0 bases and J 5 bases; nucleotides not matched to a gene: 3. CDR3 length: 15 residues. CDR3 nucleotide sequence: TGTGCCTGGAGTGTCGGGACTAGCGGCAACAATGAGCAGTTCTTC. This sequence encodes CAWSVGTSGNNEQFF.

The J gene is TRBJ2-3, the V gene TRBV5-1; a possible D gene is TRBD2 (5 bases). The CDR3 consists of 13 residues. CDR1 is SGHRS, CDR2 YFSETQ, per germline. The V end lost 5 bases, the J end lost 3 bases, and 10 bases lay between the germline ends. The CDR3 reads CASRISGTDTQYF. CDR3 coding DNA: TGCGCCAGCAGGATCTCGGGGACAGATACGCAGTATTTT.

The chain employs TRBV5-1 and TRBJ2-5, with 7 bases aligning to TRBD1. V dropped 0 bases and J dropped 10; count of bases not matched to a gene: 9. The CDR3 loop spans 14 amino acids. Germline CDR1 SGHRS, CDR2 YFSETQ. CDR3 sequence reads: CASSLAPTGRIQYF. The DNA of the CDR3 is TGCGCCAGCAGCTTGGCCCCGACAGGGCGCATCCAGTACTTC.

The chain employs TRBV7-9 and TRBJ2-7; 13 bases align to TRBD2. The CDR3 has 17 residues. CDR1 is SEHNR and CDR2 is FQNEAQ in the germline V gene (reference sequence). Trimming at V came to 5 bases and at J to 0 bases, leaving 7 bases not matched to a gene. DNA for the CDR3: TGTGCCAGCAGCAAACGGACTAGCGGGGGTAGCTCCTACGAGCAGTACTTC. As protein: CASSKRTSGGSSYEQYF.

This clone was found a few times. The DNA for the CDR3 is TGCGCCAGCAGCTCAGGGCGAGGCTACACCTTC. It codes for CASSSGRGYTF. V is TRBV5-1 and J is TRBJ1-2; weak D call: TRBD1 (5 bases). The germline V gene encodes CDR1 SGHRS and CDR2 YFSETQ. With 3 bases removed from V and 8 bases from J, the gap between germline ends came to 8 bases. The CDR3 loop spans 11 amino acids.

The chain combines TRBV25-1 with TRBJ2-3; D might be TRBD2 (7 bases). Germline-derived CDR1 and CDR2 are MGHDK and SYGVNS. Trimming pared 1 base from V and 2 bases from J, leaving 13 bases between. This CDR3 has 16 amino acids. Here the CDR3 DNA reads TGTGCCAGCAGTGAATTTAGTGGGGGGGCCACAGATACGCAGTATTTT. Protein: CASSEFSGGATDTQYF.

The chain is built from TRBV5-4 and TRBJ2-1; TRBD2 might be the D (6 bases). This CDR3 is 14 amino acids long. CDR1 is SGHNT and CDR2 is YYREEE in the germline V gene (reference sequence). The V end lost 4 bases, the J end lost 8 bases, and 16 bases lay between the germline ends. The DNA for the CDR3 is TGTGCCAGCAGCGCACCTAGCGCTATCTATGAGCAGTTCTTC. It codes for CASSAPSAIYEQFF. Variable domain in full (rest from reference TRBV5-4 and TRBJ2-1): ETGVTQSPTHLIKTRGQQVTLRCSSQSGHNTVSWYQQALGQGPQFIFQYYREEENGRGNFPPRFSGLQFPNYSSELNVNALELDDSALYLCASSAPSAIYEQFFGPGTRLTVL.

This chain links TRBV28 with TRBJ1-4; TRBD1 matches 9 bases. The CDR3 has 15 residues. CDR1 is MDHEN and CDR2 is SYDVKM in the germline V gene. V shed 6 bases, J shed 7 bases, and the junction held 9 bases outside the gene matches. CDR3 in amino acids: CASSKDGTGLEKLFF. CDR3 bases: TGTGCCAGCAGCAAAGACGGGACAGGGCTTGAAAAACTGTTTTTT.

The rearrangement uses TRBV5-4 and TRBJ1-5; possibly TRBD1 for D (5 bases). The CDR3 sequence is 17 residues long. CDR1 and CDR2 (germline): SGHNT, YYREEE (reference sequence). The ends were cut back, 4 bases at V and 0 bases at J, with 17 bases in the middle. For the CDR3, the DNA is TGTGCCAGCAGCGTGGGACCTGGGGGGAATAGCAATCAGCCCCAGCATTTT. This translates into CASSVGPGGNSNQPQHF.

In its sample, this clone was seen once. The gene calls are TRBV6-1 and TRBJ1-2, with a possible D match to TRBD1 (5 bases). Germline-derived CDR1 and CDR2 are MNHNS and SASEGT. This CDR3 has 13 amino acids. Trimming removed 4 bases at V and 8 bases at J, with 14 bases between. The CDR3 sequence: CASSAWAGNGYTF. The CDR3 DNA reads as TGTGCCAGCAGTGCGTGGGCAGGGAACGGCTACACCTTC.

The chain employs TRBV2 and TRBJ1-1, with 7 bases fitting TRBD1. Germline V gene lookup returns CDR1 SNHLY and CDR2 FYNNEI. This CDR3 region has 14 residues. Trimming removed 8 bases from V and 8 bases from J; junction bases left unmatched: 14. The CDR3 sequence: CASGAGGSLEEAFF. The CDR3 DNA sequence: TGTGCCAGCGGGGCAGGGGGGTCCCTTGAGGAAGCTTTCTTT. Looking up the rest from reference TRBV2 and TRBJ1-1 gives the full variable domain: EPEVTQTPSHQVTQMGQEVILRCVPISNHLYFYWYRQILGQKVEFLVSFYNNEISEKSEIFDDQFSVERPDGSNFTLKIRSTKLEDSAMYFCASGAGGSLEEAFFGQGTRLTVV.

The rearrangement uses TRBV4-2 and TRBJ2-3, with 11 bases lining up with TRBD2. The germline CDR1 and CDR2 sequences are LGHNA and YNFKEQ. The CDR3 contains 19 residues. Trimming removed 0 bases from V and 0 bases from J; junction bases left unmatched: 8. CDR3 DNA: TGTGCCAGCAGCCAAGAGATCGCCCGGACTAGCGGGAGCACAGATACGCAGTATTTT. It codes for CASSQEIARTSGSTDTQYF.

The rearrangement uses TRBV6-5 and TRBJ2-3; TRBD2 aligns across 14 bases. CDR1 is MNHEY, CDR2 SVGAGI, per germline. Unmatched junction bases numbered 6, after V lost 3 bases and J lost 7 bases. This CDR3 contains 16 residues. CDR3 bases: TGTGCCAGCAGTTATAGAGGGACTAGCGGGAGACATACGCAGTATTTT. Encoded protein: CASSYRGTSGRHTQYF.

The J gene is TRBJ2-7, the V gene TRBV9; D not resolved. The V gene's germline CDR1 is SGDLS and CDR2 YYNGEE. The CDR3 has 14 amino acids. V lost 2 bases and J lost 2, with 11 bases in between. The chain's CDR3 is CASSVASSTYEQYF. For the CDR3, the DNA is TGTGCCAGCAGCGTGGCCTCGTCAACCTACGAGCAGTACTTC.

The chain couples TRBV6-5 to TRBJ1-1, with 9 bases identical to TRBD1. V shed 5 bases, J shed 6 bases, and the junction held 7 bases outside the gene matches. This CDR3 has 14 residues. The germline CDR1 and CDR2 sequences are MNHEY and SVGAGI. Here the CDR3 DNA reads TGTGCCAGCAGTCCCCGGGACAGGGCCCCTGAAGCTTTCTTT. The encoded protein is CASSPRDRAPEAFF.

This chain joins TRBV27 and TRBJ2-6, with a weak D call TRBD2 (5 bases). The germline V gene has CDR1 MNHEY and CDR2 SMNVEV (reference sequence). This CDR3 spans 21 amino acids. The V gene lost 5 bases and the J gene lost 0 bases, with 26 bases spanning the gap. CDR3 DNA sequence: TGTGCCAGCAGTCCACAACCACGGACTGCCCATAGGCTCTCTGGGGCCAACGTCCTGACTTTC. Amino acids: CASSPQPRTAHRLSGANVLTF.

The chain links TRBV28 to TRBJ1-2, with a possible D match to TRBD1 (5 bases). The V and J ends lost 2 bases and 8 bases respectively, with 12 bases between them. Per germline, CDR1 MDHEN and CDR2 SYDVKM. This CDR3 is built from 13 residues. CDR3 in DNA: TGTGCCAGCAGTTTAGTTCAGGGTAGAGGCTACACCTTC. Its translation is CASSLVQGRGYTF.

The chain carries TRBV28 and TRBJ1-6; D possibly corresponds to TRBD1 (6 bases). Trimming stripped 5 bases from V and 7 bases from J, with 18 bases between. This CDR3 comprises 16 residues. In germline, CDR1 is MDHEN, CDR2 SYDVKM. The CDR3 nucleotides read TGTGCCAGCAGTCTATACAGGGTGGGAAAAAATTCACCCCTCCACTTT. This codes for CASSLYRVGKNSPLHF.

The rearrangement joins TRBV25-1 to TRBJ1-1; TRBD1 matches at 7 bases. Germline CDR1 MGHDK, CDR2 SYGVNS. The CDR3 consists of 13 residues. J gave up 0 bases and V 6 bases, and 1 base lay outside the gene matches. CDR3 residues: CASRTGVNTEAFF. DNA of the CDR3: TGTGCCAGCAGAACAGGGGTGAACACTGAAGCTTTCTTT.

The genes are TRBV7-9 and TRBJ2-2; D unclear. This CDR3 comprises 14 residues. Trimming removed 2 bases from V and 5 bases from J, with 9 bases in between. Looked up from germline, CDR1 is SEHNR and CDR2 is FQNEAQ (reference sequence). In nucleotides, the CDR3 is TGTGCCAGCAGCTTACCCGCCGCGACCGGGGAGCTGTTTTTT. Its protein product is CASSLPAATGELFF.

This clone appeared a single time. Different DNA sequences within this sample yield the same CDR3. The CDR3 region has the DNA TGTGCCAGCAGCGTAGGGGCAGGGCAGCCCCAGCATTTT. It translates to CASSVGAGQPQHF. The rearrangement uses TRBV9 and TRBJ1-5, with a tentative D call TRBD1 (5 bases). The V gene lost 0 bases and the J gene lost 7 bases, with 8 bases spanning the gap. Looked up from germline, CDR1 is SGDLS and CDR2 is YYNGEE. The CDR3 length is 13 residues.

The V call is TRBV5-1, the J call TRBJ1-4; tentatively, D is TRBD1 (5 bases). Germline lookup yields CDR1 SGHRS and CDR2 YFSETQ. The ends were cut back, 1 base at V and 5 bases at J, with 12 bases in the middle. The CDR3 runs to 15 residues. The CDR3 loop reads CASSLQQVGNEKLFF. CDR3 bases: TGCGCCAGCAGCTTGCAACAGGTGGGCAATGAAAAACTGTTTTTT.

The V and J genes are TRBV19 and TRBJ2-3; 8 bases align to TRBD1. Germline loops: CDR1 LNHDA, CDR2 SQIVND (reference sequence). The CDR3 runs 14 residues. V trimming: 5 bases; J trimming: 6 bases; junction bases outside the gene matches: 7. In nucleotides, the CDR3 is TGTGCCAGTAGTGCACAGGGGGGTGAGGATACGCAGTATTTT. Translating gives CASSAQGGEDTQYF.

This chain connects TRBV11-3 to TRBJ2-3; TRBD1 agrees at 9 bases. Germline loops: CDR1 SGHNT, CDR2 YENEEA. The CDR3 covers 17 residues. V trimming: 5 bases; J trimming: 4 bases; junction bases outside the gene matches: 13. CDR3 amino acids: CASSPTPGTGKADTQYF. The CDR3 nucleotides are TGTGCCAGCAGCCCAACCCCCGGGACAGGGAAAGCAGATACGCAGTATTTT.

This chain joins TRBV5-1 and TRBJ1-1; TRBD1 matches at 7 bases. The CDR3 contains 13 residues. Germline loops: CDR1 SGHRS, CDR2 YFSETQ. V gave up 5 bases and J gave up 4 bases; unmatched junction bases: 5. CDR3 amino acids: CASRTTGLTEAFF. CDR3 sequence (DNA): TGCGCCAGCAGGACGACAGGGCTCACTGAAGCTTTCTTT. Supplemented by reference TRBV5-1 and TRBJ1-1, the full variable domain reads KAGVTQTPRYLIKTRGQQVTLSCSPISGHRSVSWYQQTPGQGLQFLFEYFSETQRNKGNFPGRFSGRQFSNSRSEMNVSTLELGDSALYLCASRTTGLTEAFFGQGTRLTVV.

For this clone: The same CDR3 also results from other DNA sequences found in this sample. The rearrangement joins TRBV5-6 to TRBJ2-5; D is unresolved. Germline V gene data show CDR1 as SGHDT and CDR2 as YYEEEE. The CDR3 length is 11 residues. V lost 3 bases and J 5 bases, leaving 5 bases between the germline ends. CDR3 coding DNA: TGTGCCAGCAGCTCCCGGGAGACCCAGTACTTC. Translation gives CASSSRETQYF.

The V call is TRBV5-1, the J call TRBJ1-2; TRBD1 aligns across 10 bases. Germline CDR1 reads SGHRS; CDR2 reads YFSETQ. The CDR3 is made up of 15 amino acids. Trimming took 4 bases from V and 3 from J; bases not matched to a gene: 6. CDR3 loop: CASSPRQGADYGYTF. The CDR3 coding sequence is TGCGCCAGCAGCCCACGACAGGGGGCGGACTATGGCTACACCTTC.

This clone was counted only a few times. CDR3 sequence reads: CASSLILAGGSSYEQYF. CDR3 coding DNA: TGTGCCAGCAGCTTAATCCTAGCGGGAGGGAGCTCCTACGAGCAGTACTTC. J is TRBJ2-7 and V is TRBV7-6, with 12 bases aligning to TRBD2. This CDR3 has 17 amino acids. Trimming removed 2 bases from V and 0 bases from J; junction bases left unmatched: 5. Germline lookup yields CDR1 SGHVS and CDR2 FNYEAQ.

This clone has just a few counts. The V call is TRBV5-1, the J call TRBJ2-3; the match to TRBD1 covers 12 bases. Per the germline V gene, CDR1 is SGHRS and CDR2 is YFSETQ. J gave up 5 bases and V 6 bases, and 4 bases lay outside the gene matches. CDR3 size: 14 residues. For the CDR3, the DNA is TGCGCCAGCAAGAGGGACAGGGGGCTAGATACGCAGTATTTT. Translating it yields CASKRDRGLDTQYF.

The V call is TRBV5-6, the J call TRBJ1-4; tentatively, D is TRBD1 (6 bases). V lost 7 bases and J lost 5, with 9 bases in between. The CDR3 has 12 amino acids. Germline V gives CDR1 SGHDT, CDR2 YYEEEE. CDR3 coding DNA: TGTGCCAGCTCAGGACAGAATGAAAAACTGTTTTTT. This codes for CASSGQNEKLFF.